This TCR beta chain came from a study of cytomegalovirus exposure and HLA in healthy donors. Study-wide results and caveats: Productive rates of about 90% or about 30% were seen for most TCR beta V segments in an earlier analysis. One later analysis reportedly identified an Asian-associated ancestry cluster that showed fewer N-insertions than the roughly 600-donor mean.

A multiplex PCR was run with 60 Vbeta primers and 13 Jbeta primers. Generated by immunoSEQ multiplex PCR, the TCRdb table keeps only in-frame clones and is missing some. This table holds 110,000 or so clones, over 65% found once. CDR1 is SGHDN, CDR2 FVKESK, per germline. The CDR3 contains 12 residues. Trimming shortened V by 3 bases and J by 2 bases, and 5 bases separated the two germline ends. In this sample, this clone turned up a few times. Its antigen is unidentified. The sample consisted of PBMCs. The TCR comes from a woman aged 40 to 55 in good health and CMV-seropositive. The chain recombines TRBV14 with TRBJ2-7; TRBD1 might be the D (5 bases). CDR3 residues: CASSQTAYEQYF. DNA of the CDR3: TGTGCCAGCAGCCAGACAGCCTACGAGCAGTACTTC. The full variable domain, in which reference TRBV14 and TRBJ2-7 provide the parts outside the CDR3, is EAGVTQFPSHSVIEKGQTVTLRCDPISGHDNLYWYRRVMGKEIKFLLHFVKESKQDESGMPNNRFLAERTGGTYSTLKVQPAELEDSGVYFCASSQTAYEQYFGPGTRLTVT.